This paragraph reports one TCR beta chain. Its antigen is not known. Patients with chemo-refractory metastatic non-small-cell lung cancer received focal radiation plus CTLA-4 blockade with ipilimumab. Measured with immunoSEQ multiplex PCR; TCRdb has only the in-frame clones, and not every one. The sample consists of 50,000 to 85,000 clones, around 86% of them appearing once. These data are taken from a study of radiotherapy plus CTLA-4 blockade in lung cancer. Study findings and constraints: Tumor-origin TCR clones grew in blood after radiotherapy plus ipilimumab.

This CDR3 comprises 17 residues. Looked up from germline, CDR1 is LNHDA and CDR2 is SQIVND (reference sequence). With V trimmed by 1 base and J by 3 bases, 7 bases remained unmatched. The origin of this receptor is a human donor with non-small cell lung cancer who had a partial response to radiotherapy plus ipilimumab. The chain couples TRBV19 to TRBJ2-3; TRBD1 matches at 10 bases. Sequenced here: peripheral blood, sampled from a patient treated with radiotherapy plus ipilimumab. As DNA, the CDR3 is TGTGCCAGTAGTATAGGCCTCGGACAGGGGGTTACAGATACGCAGTATTTT. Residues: CASSIGLGQGVTDTQYF.